These 24 T cell receptor beta chains originate from one sample sequenced in a study of human T cells and chemical hapten exposure. From the RACE reads, TCRdb called clonotypes with MiXCR, one entry per CDR3 protein. The profile shows nearly 110,000 distinct CDR3 sequences, roughly 12% of them singletons. Time point: pre-sensitization, week 0. Noted treatment: therapeutic diphenylcyclopropenone sensitization with weekly scalp DPC. The input for sequencing was whole blood, taken in connection with sensitization to the hapten diphenylcyclopropenone (DPC). Receptors were obtained from a woman between 50 and 59 years old with alopecia areata. Some clones in this sample may be carry-over from other donors' samples.

This clonotype has just a few counts. This sequence joins TRBV5-1 and TRBJ2-7; 8 bases agree with TRBD2. The germline V gene encodes CDR1 SGHRS and CDR2 YFSETQ. The CDR3 covers 15 residues. After removal of 0 bases from V and 3 bases from J, the junction contained 5 bases not matched to a gene. The CDR3 sequence: CASSLDSGGYYEQYF. The CDR3 DNA follows: TGCGCCAGCAGCTTGGACAGCGGGGGCTACTACGAGCAGTACTTC.

In its sample, this clonotype was seen many times. This chain uses TRBV6-6 with TRBJ2-7; 12 bases are a match to TRBD1. The ends lost 5 bases at V and 4 bases at J; junction bases unmatched: 6. The CDR3 extends over 15 amino acids. Germline CDR1 and CDR2: MNHNY and SVGAGI (reference sequence). CDR3 bases: TGTGCCAGCAGTGACCAGGGACAGGGGGCGTACGAGCAGTACTTC. This codes for CASSDQGQGAYEQYF.

This clonotype was detected many times. V usage is TRBV11-2 and J usage is TRBJ2-1; 13 positions agree with TRBD2. Germline assignment: CDR1 SGHAT and CDR2 FQNNGV. Trimming took 9 bases from V and 6 from J; bases not matched to a gene: 5. The CDR3 is 14 residues long. The CDR3 reads CASTLAGGGNEQFF. The CDR3 coding sequence is TGTGCCAGTACACTAGCGGGAGGGGGCAATGAGCAGTTCTTC.

V gene TRBV18 combines with J gene TRBJ1-4; 7 bases match TRBD1. CDR3 length equals 13 residues. Trimming at V came to 5 bases and at J to 6 bases, leaving 3 bases not matched to a gene. The germline CDR1 and CDR2 sequences are KGHSH and LQKENI. The CDR3 DNA reads as TGTGCCAGCTCAGAGGGGGCTTATGAAAAACTGTTTTTT. This codes for CASSEGAYEKLFF.

This sequence joins TRBV5-1 and TRBJ2-6; TRBD2 is a possible D gene (5 bases). The germline V and J ends were trimmed by 7 bases and 1 base, with 18 bases remaining between them. The CDR3 extends over 17 amino acids. Germline V lookup: CDR1 SGHRS, CDR2 YFSETQ. The DNA of the CDR3 is TGCGCCAGCTGCCCTCTTGAGGGTCTGTCTGGGGCCAACGTCCTGACTTTC. It translates to CASCPLEGLSGANVLTF.

The chain couples TRBV29-1 to TRBJ1-1; D unresolved. Trimming cost V 5 bases and J 3 bases, with 4 bases left between them. This CDR3 spans 10 amino acids. In germline, CDR1 is SQVTM, CDR2 ANQGSEA. CDR3 sequence reads: CSVRDTEAFF. CDR3 DNA: TGCAGCGTTCGGGACACTGAAGCTTTCTTT.

This clonotype was observed a handful of times. The chain couples TRBV6-2 or TRBV6-3 to TRBJ2-7; TRBD2 aligns across 7 bases. This CDR3 spans 12 amino acids. The trim removed 4 bases at V and 7 bases at J, leaving 4 bases unmatched. The V gene's germline CDR1 is MNHEY and CDR2 SVGEGT. Here the CDR3 DNA reads TGTGCCAGCAGTTTCGGGAGGTATGAGCAGTACTTC. Translation gives CASSFGRYEQYF.

This chain links TRBV20-1 with TRBJ2-3; 10 nucleotides align to TRBD1. V was clipped by 1 base and J by 0 bases; unmatched bases: 7. This CDR3 has 17 residues. The germline gives CDR1 DFQATT, CDR2 SNEGSKA (reference sequence). Here the CDR3 DNA reads TGCAGTGCTAGAGGTCAAAAGGACAGGGGGAGCACAGATACGCAGTATTTT. Its translation is CSARGQKDRGSTDTQYF.

At least ten counts were recorded for this clonotype. V is TRBV28 and J is TRBJ1-4; 10 bases fit TRBD1. The trim removed 3 bases at V and 1 base at J, leaving 5 bases unmatched. Germline values: CDR1 MDHEN, CDR2 SYDVKM. The CDR3 is 17 amino acids. CDR3 sequence reads: CASSLFWDRGTNEKLFF. As DNA, the CDR3 is TGTGCCAGCAGTTTGTTTTGGGACAGGGGAACTAATGAAAAACTGTTTTTT. Based on the CDR3 plus reference TRBV28 and TRBJ1-4, the full variable domain is DVKVTQSSRYLVKRTGEKVFLECVQDMDHENMFWYRQDPGLGLRLIYFSYDVKMKEKGDIPEGYSVSREKKERFSLILESASTNQTSMYLCASSLFWDRGTNEKLFFGSGTQLSVL.

This clonotype was picked up a small number of times. The chain links TRBV4-1 to TRBJ2-5; possible D gene TRBD2, 6 bases. Germline-derived CDR1 and CDR2 are MGHRA and YSYEKL. The CDR3 covers 17 residues. Trimming pared 1 base from V and 3 bases from J, leaving 18 bases between. This chain's CDR3 is CASSQVITGTPEETQYF. DNA for the CDR3: TGCGCCAGCAGCCAAGTGATTACCGGGACTCCAGAAGAGACCCAGTACTTC.

This clonotype has a handful of counts. This sequence joins TRBV5-5 and TRBJ1-4, with 8 bases matching TRBD1. Germline V gene lookup returns CDR1 SGHKS and CDR2 YYEKEE (reference sequence). CDR3 length equals 18 residues. Trimming at V came to 0 bases and at J to 6 bases, leaving 13 bases not matched to a gene. The DNA of the CDR3 is TGTGCCAGCAGCTTGGCAGGGGCAGGGGGCAGCTTAGATGAAAAACTGTTTTTT. It specifies CASSLAGAGGSLDEKLFF.

The chain recombines TRBV7-9 with TRBJ2-3, with TRBD1 matching over 9 bases. CDR3 length: 15 residues. Trimming at V came to 4 bases and at J to 2 bases, leaving 4 bases not matched to a gene. Germline CDR1 reads SEHNR; CDR2 reads FQNEAQ (reference sequence). CDR3 bases: TGTGCCAGCAGCTACGGGACAGGGCCCACAGATACGCAGTATTTT. Protein: CASSYGTGPTDTQYF.

This clonotype was counted a few times. The rearrangement uses TRBV28 and TRBJ2-1; 8 positions agree with TRBD2. V lost 2 bases, J lost 6 bases, and 6 bases stayed unmatched. From germline, CDR1 is MDHEN and CDR2 SYDVKM. CDR3 length: 15 amino acids. DNA for the CDR3: TGTGCCAGCAGTTTACCCGGGACTAGGAGCAATGAGCAGTTCTTC. Amino acids: CASSLPGTRSNEQFF.

This clonotype was counted a few times. The chain is built from TRBV7-2 and TRBJ1-6; possibly TRBD1 for D (6 bases). CDR1 SGHTA and CDR2 FQGNSA come from the germline V gene. CDR3 length: 17 residues. The ends were cut back, 5 bases at V and 9 bases at J, with 23 bases in the middle. The CDR3 DNA reads as TGTGCCAGCAGCCCCAGGATAGGGGGTATGCCTAGTTCACCCCTCCACTTT. Translating it yields CASSPRIGGMPSSPLHF.

In its sample, this clonotype was seen a few times. A read error may produce the germline difference seen at one junction end. The gene calls are TRBV18 and TRBJ1-1; D is possibly TRBD1 (6 bases). Germline V lookup: CDR1 KGHSH, CDR2 LQKENI. This CDR3 has 16 amino acids. The CDR3: CVSSPTGGLSSTEAFF. In nucleotides, the CDR3 is TGTGTCAGCTCACCCACCGGGGGCCTCAGCAGCACTGAAGCTTTCTTT.

This clonotype was observed a handful of times. The chain recombines TRBV28 with TRBJ2-5, with D possibly being TRBD2 (5 bases). V gave up 3 bases and J gave up 0 bases, with 14 bases separating them. Germline CDR1 reads MDHEN; CDR2 reads SYDVKM. The CDR3 spans 16 residues. The chain's CDR3 is CASSLEALSYQETQYF. CDR3 nucleotides: TGTGCCAGCAGTTTGGAGGCCCTCTCCTACCAAGAGACCCAGTACTTC.

The sample holds a few counts of this clonotype. The rearrangement joins TRBV6-6 to TRBJ2-2, with 7 positions matching TRBD2. There are 16 residues in the CDR3. The germline V gene has CDR1 MNHNY and CDR2 SVGAGI (reference sequence). The V gene end was trimmed by 1 base and the J gene end by 0 bases; junction bases not matched to a gene: 2. CDR3 sequence: CASSYWAGANTGELFF. In DNA form, the CDR3 reads TGTGCCAGCAGTTACTGGGCGGGAGCGAACACCGGGGAGCTGTTTTTT.

This chain joins TRBV9 and TRBJ2-5; 7 bases align to TRBD1. Germline loops: CDR1 SGDLS, CDR2 YYNGEE. CDR3 length equals 14 residues. After removal of 4 bases from V and 5 bases from J, the junction contained 8 bases not matched to a gene. The CDR3 loop is CASSSGGMGETQYF. CDR3 sequence (DNA): TGTGCCAGCAGCTCAGGGGGAATGGGTGAGACCCAGTACTTC. Variable domain in full (rest from reference TRBV9 and TRBJ2-5): DSGVTQTPKHLITATGQRVTLRCSPRSGDLSVYWYQQSLDQGLQFLIQYYNGEERAKGNILERFSAQQFPDLHSELNLSSLELGDSALYFCASSSGGMGETQYFGPGTRLLVL.

V is TRBV18 and J is TRBJ1-5, with 7 bases that match TRBD1. The germline V gene encodes CDR1 KGHSH and CDR2 LQKENI. The CDR3 totals 13 residues. V gave up 3 bases and J gave up 7 bases; unmatched junction bases: 3. The CDR3 is CASSPGTDQPQHF. For the CDR3, the DNA is TGTGCCAGCTCACCTGGGACAGACCAGCCCCAGCATTTT.

J is TRBJ1-1 and V is TRBV3-1, with 9 bases matching TRBD1. V trimming: 3 bases; J trimming: 4 bases; junction bases outside the gene matches: 3. The CDR3 runs 14 residues. Per the germline V gene, CDR1 is LGHDT and CDR2 is YNNKEL (reference sequence). CDR3 nucleotides: TGTGCCAGCAGCCAGGGGACAGGGCGCACTGAAGCTTTCTTT. It specifies CASSQGTGRTEAFF.

This clonotype was seen only a few times. The V call is TRBV7-2, the J call TRBJ2-7, with a tentative D call TRBD2 (6 bases). Trimming removed 1 base at V and 4 bases at J, with 17 bases between. This CDR3 region has 16 residues. The germline CDR1 and CDR2 sequences are SGHTA and FQGNSA. CDR3 sequence reads: CASSLDPGVASYEQYF. The CDR3 DNA follows: TGTGCCAGCAGCTTAGACCCGGGAGTTGCCTCTTACGAGCAGTACTTC. The entire variable domain, with the rest obtained from reference TRBV7-2 and TRBJ2-7, is as follows: GAGVSQSPSNKVTEKGKDVELRCDPISGHTALYWYRQSLGQGLEFLIYFQGNSAPDKSGLPSDRFSAERTGGSVSTLTIQRTQQEDSAVYLCASSLDPGVASYEQYFGPGTRLTVT.

The chain carries TRBV20-1 and TRBJ2-3; the D is unclear. The CDR3 is 12 residues long. Trimming stripped 2 bases from V and 5 bases from J, with 8 bases between. CDR1 DFQATT and CDR2 SNEGSKA come from the germline V gene (reference sequence). The CDR3, as DNA: TGCAGTGCTAGAATGGGTCTAGATACGCAGTATTTT. Amino acids: CSARMGLDTQYF.

This clonotype was seen repeatedly, ten times or more. This rearrangement joins TRBV28 to TRBJ2-5; D uncertain. Germline-derived CDR1 and CDR2 are MDHEN and SYDVKM. Trimming took off 2 bases at V and 5 bases at J, with 9 bases between the two ends. CDR3 size: 13 residues. CDR3 in amino acids: CASSLEGPETQYF. DNA for the CDR3: TGTGCCAGCAGTTTAGAAGGTCCGGAGACCCAGTACTTC.

This chain joins TRBV4-2 and TRBJ1-6; a weak D match, TRBD1 (5 bases). The CDR3 sequence is 18 residues long. V was pared by 0 bases and J by 4 bases, with 16 bases between. Germline lookup yields CDR1 LGHNA and CDR2 YNFKEQ. CDR3 coding DNA: TGTGCCAGCAGCCAAGAAGCGCGGAAGGGGCGTTATAATTCACCCCTCCACTTT. Protein: CASSQEARKGRYNSPLHF.